This T cell receptor beta chain was profiled in a study of shared clonotypes between healthy human individuals. Regarding this clone: The antigen is not known. This sample also contains other DNA sequences that code for the same CDR3.

The study's findings and limits: Estimated richness values were generally larger in naive subsets than in memory subsets.

This CDR3 is 13 amino acids long. V was shortened by 4 bases and J by 1 base, with 7 bases between the two germline ends. Germline assignment: CDR1 MNHEY and CDR2 SVGAGI. Naive CD8 cells, CD45RO-negative and positively selected for CCR7, excluded terminally differentiated effector memory CD45RA+ cells. Every donor was a Caucasian adult from Nashville, Tennessee. Some clones are missing from TCRdb's copy, which holds only in-frame ones; the method was immunoSEQ multiplex PCR. The sample contains millions of clones, around 96% of which appear only once. This receptor was obtained from a man aged 18 to 30 in good health. The rearrangement uses TRBV6-5 and TRBJ1-1; tentative D call: TRBD1 (5 bases). Specimen: naive CD8+ T cells sorted from blood. The CDR3 region is CASSWDGNTEAFF. CDR3 coding DNA: TGTGCCAGCAGTTGGGACGGGAACACTGAAGCTTTCTTT.